Listed here is a single T cell receptor (beta chain). The antigen remains undetermined. This record comes from a study of shared clonotypes between healthy human individuals. Study-wide results and limits: The study sampled only blood, and tissue repertoires likely differ.

Sorted-subset replicate PCR reactions were performed with roughly 200 ng DNA, corresponding to roughly 27,000 T cell genomes. TCRdb's table, derived via immunoSEQ multiplex PCR, lists solely in-frame clones and lacks some. This table holds around 1.9 million clones, 93% found once. This CDR3 spans 13 amino acids. The J segment lost 9 bases and the V segment lost 5 bases, leaving 4 bases of the junction unmatched. Germline V lookup: CDR1 MDHEN, CDR2 SYDVKM. Terminally differentiated effector memory CD45RA+ cells were excluded by CCR7 positive selection of CD45RO-negative cells. The sequence came from a man younger than 35 in good health. Some clones in this sample may be carry-over from other donors' samples. The source material was naive CD8+ T cells from PBMCs. The chain carries TRBV28 and TRBJ1-6, with TRBD1 identical over 7 bases. CDR3 nucleotides: TGTGCCAGCAGTCCGCACAGGGGTTCACCCCTCCACTTT. This encodes CASSPHRGSPLHF.